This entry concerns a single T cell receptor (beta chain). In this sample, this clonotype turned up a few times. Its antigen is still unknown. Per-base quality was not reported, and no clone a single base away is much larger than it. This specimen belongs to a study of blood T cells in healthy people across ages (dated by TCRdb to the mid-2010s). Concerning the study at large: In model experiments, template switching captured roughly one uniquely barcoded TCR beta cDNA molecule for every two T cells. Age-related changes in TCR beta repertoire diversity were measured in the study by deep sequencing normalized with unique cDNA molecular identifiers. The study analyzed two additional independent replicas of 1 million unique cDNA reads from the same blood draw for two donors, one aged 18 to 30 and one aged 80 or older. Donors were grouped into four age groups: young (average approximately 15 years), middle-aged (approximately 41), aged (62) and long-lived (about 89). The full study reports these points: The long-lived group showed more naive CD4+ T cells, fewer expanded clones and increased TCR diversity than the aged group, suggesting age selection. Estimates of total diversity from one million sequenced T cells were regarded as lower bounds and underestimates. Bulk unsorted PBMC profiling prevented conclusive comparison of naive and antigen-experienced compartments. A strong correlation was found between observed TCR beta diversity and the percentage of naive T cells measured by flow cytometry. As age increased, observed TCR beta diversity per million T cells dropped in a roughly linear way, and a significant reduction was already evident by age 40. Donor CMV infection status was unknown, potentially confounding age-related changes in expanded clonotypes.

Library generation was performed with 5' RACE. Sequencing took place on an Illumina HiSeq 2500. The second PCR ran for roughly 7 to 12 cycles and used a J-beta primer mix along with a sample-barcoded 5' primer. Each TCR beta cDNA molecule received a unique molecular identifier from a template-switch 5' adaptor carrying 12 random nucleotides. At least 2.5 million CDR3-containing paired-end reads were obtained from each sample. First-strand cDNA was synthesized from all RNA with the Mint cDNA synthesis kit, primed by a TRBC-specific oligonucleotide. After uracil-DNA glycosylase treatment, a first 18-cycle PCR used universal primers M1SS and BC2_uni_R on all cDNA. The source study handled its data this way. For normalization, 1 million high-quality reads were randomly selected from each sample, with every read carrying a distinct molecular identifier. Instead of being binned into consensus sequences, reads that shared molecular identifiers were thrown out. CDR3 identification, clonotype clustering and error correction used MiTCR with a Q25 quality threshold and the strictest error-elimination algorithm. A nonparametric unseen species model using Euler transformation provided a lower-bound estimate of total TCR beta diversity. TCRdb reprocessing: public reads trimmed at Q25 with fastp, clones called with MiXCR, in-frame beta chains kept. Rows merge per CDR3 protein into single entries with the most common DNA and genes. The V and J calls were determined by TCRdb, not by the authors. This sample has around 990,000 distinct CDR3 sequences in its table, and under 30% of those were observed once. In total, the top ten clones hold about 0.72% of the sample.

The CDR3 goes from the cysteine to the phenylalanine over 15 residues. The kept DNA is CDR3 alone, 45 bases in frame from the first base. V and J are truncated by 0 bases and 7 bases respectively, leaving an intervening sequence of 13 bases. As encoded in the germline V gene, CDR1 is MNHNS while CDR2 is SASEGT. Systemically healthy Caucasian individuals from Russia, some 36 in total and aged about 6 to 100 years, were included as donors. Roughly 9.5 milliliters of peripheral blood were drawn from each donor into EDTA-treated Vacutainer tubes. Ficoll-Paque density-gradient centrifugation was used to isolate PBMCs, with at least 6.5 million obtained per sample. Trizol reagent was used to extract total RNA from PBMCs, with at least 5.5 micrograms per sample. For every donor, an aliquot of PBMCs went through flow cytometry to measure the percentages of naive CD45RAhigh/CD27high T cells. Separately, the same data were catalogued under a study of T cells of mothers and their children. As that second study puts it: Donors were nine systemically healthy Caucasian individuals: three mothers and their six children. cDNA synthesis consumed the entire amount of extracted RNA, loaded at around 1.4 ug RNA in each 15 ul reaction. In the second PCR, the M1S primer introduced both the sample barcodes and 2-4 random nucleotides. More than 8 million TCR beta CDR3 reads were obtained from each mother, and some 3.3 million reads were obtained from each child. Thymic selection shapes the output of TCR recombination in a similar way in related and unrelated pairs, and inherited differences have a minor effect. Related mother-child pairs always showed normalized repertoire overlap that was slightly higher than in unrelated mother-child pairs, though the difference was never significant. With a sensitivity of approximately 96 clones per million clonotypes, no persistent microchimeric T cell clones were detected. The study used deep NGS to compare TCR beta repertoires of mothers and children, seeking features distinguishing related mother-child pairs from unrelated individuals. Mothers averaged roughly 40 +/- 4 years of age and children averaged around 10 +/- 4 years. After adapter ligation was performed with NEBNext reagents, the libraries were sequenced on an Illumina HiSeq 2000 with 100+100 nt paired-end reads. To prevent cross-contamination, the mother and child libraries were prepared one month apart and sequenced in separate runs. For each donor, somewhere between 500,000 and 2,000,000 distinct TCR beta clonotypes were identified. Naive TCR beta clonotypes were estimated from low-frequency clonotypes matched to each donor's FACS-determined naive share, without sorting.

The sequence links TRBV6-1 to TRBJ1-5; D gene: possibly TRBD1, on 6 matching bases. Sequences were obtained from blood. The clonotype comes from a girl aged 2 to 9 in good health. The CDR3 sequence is CASSEAGGQVQPQHF. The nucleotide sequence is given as TGTGCCAGCAGTGAAGCTGGGGGGCAGGTCCAGCCCCAGCATTTT.